These T cell receptor beta chains were read from a single sample in a study of cytomegalovirus exposure and HLA in healthy donors. TCRdb's table, derived via immunoSEQ multiplex PCR, lists solely in-frame clones and lacks some. Of 140,000 to 150,000 clones listed, under 90% are singletons. The sequencing sample was made of PBMCs. All receptors derive from a man aged 35-49 years in good health and CMV-seronegative. Each CDR3 is given with its conserved first and last residue. The D gene is left open where the match is weak. Expanded clones are given a class, and other clones once, few, many or no size at all.

NA,TRBJ2-7,TRBD1,TRBV7-6,CASSYGQGVYYEQYF,TGTGCCAGCAGCTACGGACAGGGGGTTTACTACGAGCAGTACTTC
NA,TRBJ1-1,TRBD1,TRBV15,CATSSDRDRGPDTEAFF,TGTGCCACCAGCAGTGACCGGGACAGGGGCCCGGACACTGAAGCTTTCTTT
NA,TRBJ1-1,NA,TRBV9,CASSGQGRWTEAFF,TGTGCCAGCAGCGGCCAGGGGCGCTGGACTGAAGCTTTCTTT
NA,TRBJ1-4,NA,TRBV6-4,CASSGRPVEDEKLFF,TGTGCCAGCAGTGGGAGACCGGTCGAGGATGAAAAACTGTTTTTT
few,TRBJ2-1,NA,TRBV7-2,CASSPSNEQFF,TGTGCCAGCAGCCCCTCGAATGAGCAGTTCTTC
NA,TRBJ2-5,TRBD2,TRBV27,CASSSSGGPLAVTQYF,TGTGCCAGCAGTTCTAGCGGGGGGCCCCTTGCGGTGACCCAGTACTTC
NA,TRBJ1-4,NA,TRBV25-1,CASSRGMNEKLFF,TGTGCCAGCAGCCGGGGGATGAATGAAAAACTGTTTTTT
NA,TRBJ1-1,NA,TRBV5-1,CASSFGEVLAEAFF,TGCGCCAGCAGTTTCGGTGAGGTGTTAGCTGAAGCTTTCTTT
NA,TRBJ1-3,NA,TRBV7-3,CASSLTSLSGNTIYF,TGTGCCAGCAGCTTAACAAGCCTTTCTGGAAACACCATATATTTT
NA,TRBJ2-7,TRBD1,TRBV10-2,CASSIRTGPSYEQYF,TGCGCCAGCAGTATCCGGACAGGGCCATCCTACGAGCAGTACTTC
NA,TRBJ2-7,TRBD1,TRBV6-5,CASRGTGTYEQYF,TGTGCCAGCCGAGGGACAGGGACCTACGAGCAGTACTTC
NA,TRBJ2-2,NA,TRBV30,CAWTYREGAGELFF,TGTGCCTGGACCTACAGGGAAGGGGCCGGGGAGCTGTTTTTT
NA,TRBJ2-1,TRBD2,TRBV27,CASSLSGTRGEQFF,TGTGCCAGCAGTTTATCCGGGACTAGGGGTGAGCAGTTCTTC
NA,TRBJ1-1,TRBD1,TRBV30,CAWRPTGGYTEAFF,TGTGCCTGGAGGCCGACAGGGGGCTACACTGAAGCTTTCTTT
NA,TRBJ1-1,TRBD1,TRBV18,CASSRDRGNTEAFF,TGTGCCAGCTCTCGGGACAGGGGTAACACTGAAGCTTTCTTT
few,TRBJ1-1,NA,TRBV4-1,CASSRETVKNTEAFF,TGCGCCAGCAGCCGAGAGACAGTGAAGAACACTGAAGCTTTCTTT
NA,TRBJ2-1,TRBD2,TRBV11-2,CASSRGTSGPYNEQFF,TGTGCCAGCAGCCGGGGGACTAGCGGGCCCTACAATGAGCAGTTCTTC